These 13 T cell receptor beta chains were sequenced from one sample in a study of cytomegalovirus exposure and HLA in healthy donors. The PCR ran on 60 Vbeta and 13 Jbeta primers. The protocol was immunoSEQ multiplex PCR, while the TCRdb copy is restricted to in-frame clones and leaves out a portion. The sample yields approximately 160,000 clones, roughly three quarters seen once. The sequencing input was PBMCs. The receptors come from a man aged 18-30 years in good health and CMV-seropositive.

This clone was observed a few times. The gene calls are TRBV4-2 and TRBJ2-5; 11 bases map to TRBD2. Unmatched junction bases numbered 8, after V lost 3 bases and J lost 5 bases. Looked up from germline, CDR1 is LGHNA and CDR2 is YNFKEQ. The CDR3 length is 16 residues. In nucleotides, the CDR3 is TGTGCCAGCAGCCAGAATAGCGGGGGGGGAGGGGAGACCCAGTACTTC. Its protein product is CASSQNSGGGGETQYF.

The chain carries TRBV2 and TRBJ2-7, with a weak D call TRBD2 (6 bases). This CDR3 comprises 15 residues. The germline V and J ends were trimmed by 9 bases and 6 bases, with 24 bases remaining between them. Germline V gene lookup returns CDR1 SNHLY and CDR2 FYNNEI. Here the CDR3 reads CARSFEPGVVGEQYV. Here the CDR3 DNA reads TGTGCCAGATCATTCGAGCCGGGGGTGGTTGGCGAGCAGTACGTC.

The chain employs TRBV5-1 and TRBJ1-3; TRBD1 is a possible D gene (6 bases). The CDR3 spans 15 residues. CDR1 SGHRS and CDR2 YFSETQ come from the germline V gene. The germline V and J ends were trimmed by 3 bases and 3 bases, with 13 bases remaining between them. Here the CDR3 reads CASSSAGTSGNTIYF. In DNA, the CDR3 is TGCGCCAGCAGCTCAGCCGGGACAAGTGGAAACACCATATATTTT.

This clone appeared a few times. V and J are TRBV29-1 and TRBJ1-2; possibly TRBD1 for D (5 bases). Looked up from germline, CDR1 is SQVTM and CDR2 is ANQGSEA. The length of the CDR3 is 11 residues. As DNA, the CDR3 is TGCATCATCGCGGGGGATGGTGGCTACACCTTC. Protein product: CIIAGDGGYTF.

This clone was counted between two and nine times. J is TRBJ1-1 and V is TRBV6-5, with a tentative D call TRBD1 (5 bases). The CDR3 is 15 residues long. With 6 bases removed from V and 12 bases from J, the gap between germline ends came to 26 bases. Germline V gene lookup returns CDR1 MNHEY and CDR2 SVGAGI. The CDR3 region is CASSLASRPQGGTFF. DNA of the CDR3: TGTGCCAGCAGCCTCGCCAGCCGGCCCCAGGGCGGAACTTTCTTT.

This clone was detected once. The V and J genes are TRBV27 and TRBJ2-4, with D perhaps matching TRBD2 (5 bases). This CDR3 is built from 13 residues. Trimming took off 6 bases at V and 8 bases at J, with 14 bases between the two ends. CDR1 is MNHEY and CDR2 is SMNVEV in the germline V gene (reference sequence). The CDR3 region has the DNA TGTGCCAGCAGGGGTTCGGGGAAGTACATTCAGTACTTC. It specifies CASRGSGKYIQYF.

This clone was observed a single time. This chain links TRBV27 with TRBJ2-3, with D maybe TRBD1 (7 bases). The CDR3 is 17 residues long. Trimming removed 5 bases at V and 4 bases at J, with 22 bases between. Germline V gene sequence: CDR1 MNHEY, CDR2 SMNVEV (reference sequence). The CDR3 protein is CASSNRGGGMRSDTQYF. The CDR3 DNA is TGTGCCAGCAGTAATCGCGGAGGGGGCATGCGGTCAGATACGCAGTATTTT.

Concerning this clone: A junction boundary mismatches the germline segment, possibly from a read error. This sample also contains other DNA sequences that code for the same CDR3. V and J are TRBV5-4 and TRBJ1-1, with TRBD1 as a possible D gene (6 bases). Germline V gene sequence: CDR1 SGHNT, CDR2 YYREEE (reference sequence). The CDR3 has 15 residues. The CDR3 spells CASSLGAGVTTEAFF. The CDR3 coding sequence is TGTGCCAGCAGCTTGGGCGCAGGGGTTACAACTGAAGCTTTCTTC.

The chain combines TRBV5-1 with TRBJ1-2; 11 bases are a match to TRBD1. The CDR3 has 15 amino acids. The trim removed 2 bases at V and 3 bases at J, leaving 3 bases unmatched. The germline V gene encodes CDR1 SGHRS and CDR2 YFSETQ. The CDR3 loop is CASSLGTGGDYGYTF. DNA for the CDR3: TGCGCCAGCAGCTTAGGGACAGGGGGGGACTATGGCTACACCTTC. Complete variable domain (other parts from reference TRBV5-1 and TRBJ1-2): KAGVTQTPRYLIKTRGQQVTLSCSPISGHRSVSWYQQTPGQGLQFLFEYFSETQRNKGNFPGRFSGRQFSNSRSEMNVSTLELGDSALYLCASSLGTGGDYGYTFGSGTRLTVV.

This clone was counted between two and nine times. V gene TRBV4-2 combines with J gene TRBJ1-4; 10 bases agree with TRBD1. V was pared by 3 bases and J by 0 bases, with 13 bases of the junction left unmatched. Per germline, CDR1 LGHNA and CDR2 YNFKEQ. The CDR3 runs to 20 residues. This CDR3 is CASSQKIGTGEGATNEKLFF. The CDR3 nucleotides read TGTGCCAGCAGCCAGAAAATCGGGACAGGGGAGGGGGCAACTAATGAAAAACTGTTTTTT.

This clone was seen a handful of times. This chain connects TRBV2 to TRBJ2-5, with D perhaps matching TRBD1 (5 bases). Trimming took 3 bases from V and 11 from J, leaving 7 bases between them. Per the germline V gene, CDR1 is SNHLY and CDR2 is FYNNEI. The CDR3 is made up of 10 amino acids. As DNA, the CDR3 is TGTGCCAGCAGTGAGGGGCGACAGTACTTC. It is translated as CASSEGRQYF.

The rearrangement joins TRBV18 to TRBJ1-4; the match to TRBD1 covers 11 bases. Germline V gives CDR1 KGHSH, CDR2 LQKENI. V dropped 1 base and J dropped 8; count of bases not matched to a gene: 0. This CDR3 comprises 14 residues. The CDR3 spells CASSPRDRGEKLFF. CDR3 DNA sequence: TGTGCCAGCTCACCACGGGACAGGGGGGAAAAACTGTTTTTT.

CDR3 DNA sequence: TGTGCCAGCAGTCCCGGAGGGGGAGGGGGAGAAGAGACCCAGTACTTC. Its translation is CASSPGGGGGEETQYF. V and J are TRBV11-1 and TRBJ2-5; D may be TRBD2 (7 bases). The CDR3 length is 16 residues. Per germline, CDR1 SGHAT and CDR2 FQDESV (reference sequence). V shed 6 bases and J shed 3 bases, with 20 bases lying between them.